This TCR beta chain appears in the sequencing data of a study of cytomegalovirus exposure and HLA in healthy donors. Study outcomes and limitations: According to a subsequent analysis, TCR clusters identified in the first cohort showed a tendency to co-occur across the 120 or so validation repertoires. The classifier was said to identify cytomegalovirus status with high specificity and sensitivity. Overall, 164 TCR beta chains were annotated as cytomegalovirus-associated.

Trimming pared 10 bases from V and 4 bases from J, leaving 17 bases between. This CDR3 has 13 amino acids. The germline CDR1 and CDR2 sequences are SNHLY and FYNNEI. On this clone: Its antigen is undetermined.

Assay used: immunoSEQ multiplex PCR; TCRdb lists only in-frame clones, some missing. The data contain about 330,000 clones, around 86% of them singletons. The donors belonged to the roughly 110-subject validation cohort, separate from the approximately 670-subject first cohort. J is TRBJ2-7 and V is TRBV2, with D possibly TRBD2 on 6 matching bases. The specimen sequenced was PBMCs. The source is a woman younger than 30 in good health and CMV-seronegative. As DNA, the CDR3 is TGTGCCACCCGCCGGGACGGAGGGTACGAGCAGTACTTC. It yields the protein CATRRDGGYEQYF.